These 2 T cell receptor beta chains were sequenced from one sample in a study of blood T cells in healthy people across ages. Then a second PCR, running about 6 to 11 cycles, was carried out with a sample-barcoded 5' primer and a J-beta primer mix. One entry per CDR3 protein, called by TCRdb with MiXCR from the 5' RACE reads. This table has 1.4 million or so distinct CDR3 sequences, approximately 39% appearing once. Specimen: blood. These receptors all stem from a woman under 30 in good health.

The sample holds many counts of this clonotype. The chain couples TRBV12-3 or TRBV12-4 to TRBJ2-5, with 8 bases lining up with TRBD2. The V gene end was trimmed by 5 bases and the J gene end by 2 bases; junction bases not matched to a gene: 10. This CDR3 is built from 16 residues. The chain's CDR3 is CASSDRLAGGQETQYF. CDR3 sequence (DNA): TGTGCCAGCAGTGACCGTCTGGCGGGGGGACAAGAGACCCAGTACTTC.

V gene TRBV21-1 combines with J gene TRBJ2-3; the table names TRBD1, a call not compared with the DNA. TRBV21-1 is labeled a pseudogene. The CDR3 loop spans 15 amino acids. The CDR3 DNA sequence: TGTGCCAGCAGCAAAGTTCAGGGATGCACAGATACGCAGTATTTT. Protein sequence: CASSKVQGCTDTQYF.